These T cell receptor beta chains were read from a single sample in a study of blood T cell repertoires in COVID-19. Measured with immunoSEQ multiplex PCR; TCRdb has only the in-frame clones, and not every one. The sample has hundreds of thousands of clones; 85% to 90% are singletons. The sample was peripheral blood. The receptors here all came from a woman between 35 and 50 years old with COVID-19, enrolled during active disease. Both conserved end residues are part of each CDR3. A D gene is named only where the DNA matches it firmly. Where a row states a size, it is once, few, many or the class of an expanded clone; other rows omit it.

NA	TRBD1	TRBV6-5	TRBJ1-2	CASSRDRLGGYTF	TGTGCCAGCAGTCGGGACAGGCTAGGGGGCTACACCTTC
NA	NA	TRBV5-1	TRBJ2-2	CASSLGAQRNTGELFF	TGCGCCAGCAGCTTGGGGGCACAACGCAACACCGGGGAGCTGTTTTTT
NA	NA	TRBV21-1	TRBJ1-3	CASSKKKTGGGNTIYF	TGTGCCAGCAGCAAAAAGAAGACAGGGGGCGGAAACACCATATATTTT
NA	TRBD2	TRBV7-9	TRBJ2-7	CASSLGGGSYEQYF	TGTGCCAGCAGCCTTGGGGGAGGGTCCTACGAGCAGTACTTC
NA	NA	TRBV9	TRBJ2-5	CASSVAGSQETQYF	TGTGCCAGCAGCGTAGCTGGTAGCCAAGAGACCCAGTACTTC
NA	NA	TRBV27	TRBJ1-2	CASRLNRLNYGYTF	TGTGCCAGCAGGCTAAACAGGCTTAACTATGGCTACACCTTC
NA	TRBD2	TRBV11-2	TRBJ2-5	CASSSGLAGAAFQETQYF	TGTGCCAGCAGCTCGGGACTAGCGGGAGCCGCGTTCCAAGAGACCCAGTACTTC
few	NA	TRBV7-2	TRBJ2-1	CASSPPREGAEQFF	TGTGCCAGCAGTCCACCCCGGGAAGGTGCTGAGCAGTTCTTC
NA	NA	TRBV4-3	TRBJ1-1	CASSGRSGNTEAFF	TGCGCCAGCAGCGGCCGGTCAGGGAACACTGAAGCTTTCTTT
few	NA	TRBV7-2	TRBJ2-5	CASSLVFVSQETQYF	TGTGCCAGCAGCTTAGTGTTCGTCTCCCAAGAGACCCAGTACTTC
NA	TRBD1	TRBV5-1	TRBJ1-2	CASSPDPGTGVSGGYTF	TGCGCCAGCAGCCCGGACCCCGGGACAGGGGTCTCGGGAGGCTACACCTTC
NA	NA	TRBV28	TRBJ1-3	CASVTGDSGNTIYF	TGTGCCAGCGTTACCGGAGACTCTGGAAACACCATATATTTT
once	NA	TRBV9	TRBJ2-1	CASSDSSSYNEQFF	TGTGCCAGCAGCGACAGTAGCTCCTACAATGAGCAGTTCTTC
few	TRBD1	TRBV4-3	TRBJ2-7	CASSPRQGLTNEQYF	TGCGCCAGCAGCCCAAGACAGGGGTTAACCAACGAGCAGTACTTC
NA	NA	TRBV19	TRBJ2-5	CASSLLGGRAYQETQYF	TGTGCCAGTAGTCTCTTGGGAGGCAGGGCTTACCAAGAGACCCAGTACTTC
NA	TRBD1	TRBV7-2	TRBJ2-5	CASSQTGTGSETQYF	TGTGCCAGCAGCCAGACCGGGACAGGGAGCGAGACCCAGTACTTC
NA	NA	TRBV24-1	TRBJ1-1	CATSDPRVGDTEAFF	TGTGCCACCAGTGACCCCAGGGTTGGTGACACTGAAGCTTTCTTT
NA	NA	TRBV27	TRBJ1-5	CASSLSGRGRGNQPQHF	TGTGCCAGCAGTTTATCAGGCCGAGGAAGGGGGAATCAGCCCCAGCATTTT
once	TRBD2	TRBV4-2	TRBJ2-2	CASSQGALAGSNGELFF	TGTGCCAGCAGCCAAGGTGCACTAGCGGGTAGCAACGGGGAGCTGTTTTTT
NA	NA	TRBV28	TRBJ2-4	CASSFRTGKVAKNIQYF	TGTGCCAGCAGTTTTCGAACAGGGAAGGTGGCCAAAAACATTCAGTACTTC
once	TRBD1	TRBV11-1	TRBJ2-7	CASSRDRRLRKQYF	TGTGCCAGCAGCCGGGACAGAAGGTTACGAAAGCAGTACTTC
NA	TRBD1	TRBV6-5	TRBJ2-7	CASTQTGPNEQYF	TGTGCCAGCACGCAGACAGGGCCCAACGAGCAGTACTTC
NA	NA	TRBV18	TRBJ2-2	CASSPVLSNGELFF	TGTGCCAGCTCGCCCGTGCTATCGAACGGGGAGCTGTTTTTT
NA	NA	TRBV18	TRBJ2-2	CASSPRNQGSTGELFF	TGTGCCAGCTCACCCAGGAATCAGGGGAGCACCGGGGAGCTGTTTTTT
NA	TRBD1	TRBV5-4	TRBJ1-1	CASSLGQGATEAFF	TGTGCCAGCAGCCTAGGACAGGGGGCCACTGAAGCTTTCTTT
NA	NA	TRBV19	TRBJ2-5	CASRGRDTQETQYF	TGTGCCAGTAGAGGCCGGGACACCCAAGAGACCCAGTACTTC
NA	TRBD1	TRBV19	TRBJ2-6	CASRDRPTFSGANVLTF	TGTGCCAGCCGGGACAGACCCACTTTCTCTGGGGCCAACGTCCTGACTTTC
NA	TRBD1	TRBV3-1/TRBV3-2	TRBJ2-7	CASSQVGTAAYEQYF	TGTGCCAGCAGCCAAGTAGGGACAGCCGCCTACGAGCAGTACTTC
once	NA	TRBV5-4	TRBJ1-4	CASSRGGDGEKLFF	TGTGCCAGCAGCCGTGGGGGGGATGGTGAAAAACTGTTTTTT
NA	TRBD1	TRBV7-6	TRBJ1-1	CASSQSPQGAVDTEAFF	TGTGCCAGCAGCCAATCCCCACAGGGGGCCGTTGACACTGAAGCTTTCTTT
NA	NA	TRBV6-2/TRBV6-3	TRBJ1-5	CASSYSTKWRYSNQPQHF	TGTGCCAGCAGTTACTCTACGAAGTGGAGATATAGCAATCAGCCCCAGCATTTT
NA	NA	TRBV29-1	TRBJ1-2	CSVPKNRGNKGYTF	TGCAGCGTTCCTAAAAACCGGGGTAACAAAGGCTACACCTTC
NA	NA	TRBV5-1	TRBJ1-2	CASSSTGPRGNYGYTF	TGCGCCAGCAGCTCCACCGGGCCTCGGGGAAACTATGGCTACACCTTC
NA	NA	TRBV18	TRBJ2-7	CASSSVPYEQYF	TGTGCCAGCTCATCCGTCCCCTACGAGCAGTACTTC
NA	NA	TRBV18	TRBJ1-5	CASSPYRQNQPQHF	TGTGCCAGCTCACCCTACAGGCAGAATCAGCCCCAGCATTTT